What follows are 21 T cell receptor beta chains derived from one specimen sequenced in a study of chemoradiotherapy in HPV16-positive cancers. Libraries were prepared by immunoSEQ multiplex PCR; TCRdb keeps only in-frame clonotypes and omits some of them. The data show about 5,300 clones, 85% seen once. The starting material was tumor tissue, obtained from a patient who underwent chemoradiotherapy. The receptors stem from a human donor with HPV-associated anogenital cancer.

The chain uses TRBV5-1 and TRBJ2-2; 9 bases map to TRBD2. The germline CDR1 and CDR2 sequences are SGHRS and YFSETQ. The CDR3 has 17 residues. Trimming took 0 bases from V and 7 from J; bases not matched to a gene: 10. The CDR3 DNA sequence: TGCGCCAGCAGCTTGGCCGTTGCTAGCGGGGATGACGGGGAGCTGTTTTTT. It yields the protein CASSLAVASGDDGELFF.

The gene calls are TRBV11-2 and TRBJ1-1; D might be TRBD1 (5 bases). The CDR3 is made up of 13 amino acids. CDR1 SGHAT and CDR2 FQNNGV come from the germline V gene. V shed 5 bases and J shed 6 bases, with 13 bases lying between them. CDR3 DNA: TGTGCCAGCAGCCCAACCAGGGTAGCTGAAGCTTTCTTT. It translates to CASSPTRVAEAFF.

The genes are TRBV11-3 and TRBJ2-3; 8 bases match TRBD1. V lost 1 base, J lost 3 bases, and 9 bases stayed unmatched. In germline, CDR1 is SGHNT, CDR2 YENEEA. This CDR3 contains 17 residues. CDR3 residues: CASSLGQGAIGTDTQYF. The CDR3 DNA is TGTGCCAGCAGCTTAGGTCAGGGGGCGATCGGGACAGATACGCAGTATTTT.

In its sample, this clone was seen a few times. The chain carries TRBV5-4 and TRBJ1-2, with D possibly matching TRBD1 (5 bases). The CDR3 covers 15 residues. V lost 0 bases, J lost 2 bases, and 11 bases lay in between. Germline CDR1 reads SGHNT; CDR2 reads YYREEE (reference sequence). This CDR3 is CASSLEWGGNYGYTF. In DNA, the CDR3 is TGTGCCAGCAGCTTGGAATGGGGGGGGAACTATGGCTACACCTTC.

In DNA, the CDR3 is TGTGCCAGCAGCCCGCAAGAGACCCAGTACTTC. Protein product: CASSPQETQYF. The gene calls are TRBV7-8 and TRBJ2-5; D ambiguous. The V gene's germline CDR1 is SGHVS and CDR2 FQNEAQ. V was trimmed by 5 bases and J by 2 bases, leaving 3 bases between them. CDR3 length: 11 residues.

The CDR3 region is CASGRTPSYEQYF. CDR3 bases: TGTGCCAGTGGACGGACTCCCTCCTACGAGCAGTACTTC. The rearrangement joins TRBV2 to TRBJ2-7; the D gene is possibly TRBD2 (5 bases). Germline values: CDR1 SNHLY, CDR2 FYNNEI. This CDR3 comprises 13 residues. The germline V and J ends were trimmed by 9 bases and 0 bases, with 12 bases remaining between them.

The J gene is TRBJ2-5, the V gene TRBV19, with TRBD2 matching 10 bases. This CDR3 has 18 residues. The germline CDR1 and CDR2 sequences are LNHDA and SQIVND (reference sequence). After removal of 3 bases from V and 2 bases from J, the junction contained 12 bases not matched to a gene. The chain's CDR3 is CASSMASGGLGLQETQYF. CDR3 coding DNA: TGTGCCAGTAGTATGGCTAGCGGGGGATTGGGGCTTCAAGAGACCCAGTACTTC.

This clone was detected only a few times. The chain links TRBV5-6 to TRBJ2-1, with D possibly called TRBD1 or TRBD2 (5 bases each). Deletions cut 6 bases from V and 3 bases from J, with 25 bases between. This CDR3 has 18 amino acids. The germline gives CDR1 SGHDT, CDR2 YYEEEE. The CDR3 DNA is TGTGCCAGCACCCTTGAGGGGAAATCCTCCCTCATCTACAATGAGCAGTTCTTC. It yields the protein CASTLEGKSSLIYNEQFF.

This chain uses TRBV2 with TRBJ2-7, with D hard to call. Trimming shortened V by 3 bases and J by 0 bases, and 12 bases separated the two germline ends. Looked up from germline, CDR1 is SNHLY and CDR2 is FYNNEI. The CDR3 totals 15 residues. The chain's CDR3 is CASSDEQSRSYEQYF. In nucleotides, the CDR3 is TGTGCCAGCAGTGACGAACAGTCTCGCTCCTACGAGCAGTACTTC.

The chain couples TRBV18 to TRBJ1-2; 7 nucleotides align to TRBD1. V lost 1 base and J lost 3; bases outside the gene matches: 11. CDR1 KGHSH and CDR2 LQKENI come from the germline V gene. The CDR3 covers 17 residues. The CDR3 is CASSPREGAQGYYGYTF. CDR3 DNA: TGTGCCAGCTCACCACGTGAGGGGGCGCAAGGATACTATGGCTACACCTTC.

V usage is TRBV11-3 and J usage is TRBJ2-1; D gene unclear. The germline V and J ends were trimmed by 1 base and 10 bases, with 20 bases remaining between them. Germline CDR1 and CDR2: SGHNT and YENEEA. The CDR3 totals 16 residues. The CDR3 DNA reads TGTGCCAGCAGCTTAGGGGGTCGCCTACCCCCTACCGAGCAGTTCTTC. Protein product: CASSLGGRLPPTEQFF.

This chain links TRBV6-1 with TRBJ2-5, with D unclear. V was trimmed by 5 bases and J by 2 bases, leaving 12 bases between them. Germline V gene lookup returns CDR1 MNHNS and CDR2 SASEGT. CDR3 length equals 14 residues. The CDR3 sequence: CASSPRTNQETQYF. As DNA, the CDR3 is TGTGCCAGCAGTCCTCGGACCAATCAAGAGACCCAGTACTTC.

This clone is a singleton in its sample. V usage is TRBV27 and J usage is TRBJ2-7; 8 nucleotides match TRBD2. Trimming cost V 5 bases and J 6 bases; bases outside gene matches: 15. The CDR3 covers 16 residues. CDR1 MNHEY and CDR2 SMNVEV come from the germline V gene (reference sequence). The CDR3 sequence: CASSRGGLEAALEQYF. The CDR3 region has the DNA TGTGCCAGCAGTCGGGGGGGACTCGAAGCCGCACTCGAGCAGTACTTC.

This clone has just one count. This chain connects TRBV27 to TRBJ2-7; TRBD2 matches 9 bases. This CDR3 spans 15 amino acids. The germline CDR1 and CDR2 sequences are MNHEY and SMNVEV (reference sequence). With V trimmed by 3 bases and J by 5 bases, 8 bases remained unmatched. CDR3 bases: TGTGCCAGCAGTTTCTTTGGCGGGGGGGGCAACGAGCAGTACTTC. It yields the protein CASSFFGGGGNEQYF.

V usage is TRBV18 and J usage is TRBJ2-7, with D possibly matching TRBD1 (5 bases). The CDR3 has 13 amino acids. V was pared by 3 bases and J by 9 bases, with 15 bases between. Per the germline V gene, CDR1 is KGHSH and CDR2 is LQKENI. The DNA of the CDR3 is TGTGCCAGCTCACCCCCAGGGTTTTATGGGCAGTACTTC. Encoded protein: CASSPPGFYGQYF. The variable domain in full, completed from reference TRBV18 and TRBJ2-7, reads NAGVMQNPRHLVRRRGQEARLRCSPMKGHSHVYWYRQLPEEGLKFMVYLQKENIIDESGMPKERFSAEFPKEGPSILRIQQVVRGDSAAYFCASSPPGFYGQYFGPGTRLTVT.

The chain joins TRBV4-2 to TRBJ1-1, with no clear D. Trimming removed 0 bases from V and 6 bases from J, with 20 bases in between. Germline V gives CDR1 LGHNA, CDR2 YNFKEQ. There are 17 residues in the CDR3. The CDR3 spells CASSQELRPNVRPEAFF. For the CDR3, the DNA is TGTGCCAGCAGCCAAGAATTGAGGCCGAACGTACGGCCTGAAGCTTTCTTT.

The chain uses TRBV6-1 and TRBJ1-1; possible D gene TRBD1, 6 bases. The V end lost 8 bases, the J end lost 1 base, and 11 bases lay between the germline ends. CDR3 length equals 13 residues. The germline gives CDR1 MNHNS, CDR2 SASEGT. Here the CDR3 DNA reads TGTGCCAGCCATCTGACAGGGAACACTGAAGCTTTCTTT. This encodes CASHLTGNTEAFF.

The rearrangement links TRBV6-4 to TRBJ2-3; weak D call: TRBD1 (5 bases). V dropped 6 bases and J dropped 5 bases, with 12 bases sitting between them. The CDR3 covers 13 residues. Germline CDR1 MRHNA, CDR2 SNTAGT. The DNA for the CDR3 is TGTGCCAGCAGCCCCAGGGTTCAAGATACGCAGTATTTT. Translated, it gives CASSPRVQDTQYF.

The rearrangement uses TRBV5-5 and TRBJ1-5; D is perhaps TRBD1 (5 bases). V was shortened by 1 base and J by 0 bases, with 17 bases between the two germline ends. Germline CDR1 and CDR2: SGHKS and YYEKEE (reference sequence). This CDR3 is built from 18 residues. The CDR3 sequence is CASSLIGVPGGSNQPQHF. The CDR3 DNA sequence: TGTGCCAGCAGCTTGATCGGGGTTCCGGGGGGTAGCAATCAGCCCCAGCATTTT.

The rearrangement joins TRBV28 to TRBJ1-1; D gene ambiguous. The CDR3 contains 13 residues. The germline V gene has CDR1 MDHEN and CDR2 SYDVKM. The germline V and J ends were trimmed by 5 bases and 0 bases, with 7 bases remaining between them. The CDR3 region is CASSQQMNTEAFF. CDR3 bases: TGTGCCAGCAGTCAACAAATGAACACTGAAGCTTTCTTT. Variable domain in full (rest from reference TRBV28 and TRBJ1-1): DVKVTQSSRYLVKRTGEKVFLECVQDMDHENMFWYRQDPGLGLRLIYFSYDVKMKEKGDIPEGYSVSREKKERFSLILESASTNQTSMYLCASSQQMNTEAFFGQGTRLTVV.

The chain links TRBV7-9 to TRBJ1-2, with D possibly being TRBD1 (5 bases). Germline V gives CDR1 SEHNR, CDR2 FQNEAQ (reference sequence). The ends were cut back, 2 bases at V and 6 bases at J, with 13 bases in the middle. The CDR3 loop spans 14 amino acids. Here the CDR3 reads CASSLSTASHGYTF. In DNA form, the CDR3 reads TGTGCCAGCAGCTTATCGACAGCTTCACATGGCTACACCTTC.